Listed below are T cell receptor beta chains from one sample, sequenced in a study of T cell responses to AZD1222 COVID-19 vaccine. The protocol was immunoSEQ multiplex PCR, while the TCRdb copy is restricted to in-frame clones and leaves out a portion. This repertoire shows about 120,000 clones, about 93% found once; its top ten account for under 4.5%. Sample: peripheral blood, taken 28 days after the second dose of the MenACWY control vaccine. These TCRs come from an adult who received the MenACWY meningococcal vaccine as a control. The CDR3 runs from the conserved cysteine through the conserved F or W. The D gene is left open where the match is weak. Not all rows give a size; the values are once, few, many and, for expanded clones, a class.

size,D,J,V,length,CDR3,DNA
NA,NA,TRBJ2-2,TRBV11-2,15,CASSLAGAFTGELFF,TGTGCCAGCAGCTTAGCTGGGGCCTTTACCGGGGAGCTGTTTTTT
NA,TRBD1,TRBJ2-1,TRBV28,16,CASSPGSDRSYNEQFF,TGTGCCAGCAGTCCGGGTTCGGACAGGTCCTACAATGAGCAGTTCTTC
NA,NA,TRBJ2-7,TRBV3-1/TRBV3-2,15,CASSQGGKSSYEQYF,TGTGCCAGCAGCCAAGGGGGGAAGAGCTCCTACGAGCAGTACTTC
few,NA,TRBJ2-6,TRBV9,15,CASSRHVSGANVLTF,TGTGCCAGCAGCCGGCATGTCTCTGGGGCCAACGTCCTGACTTTC
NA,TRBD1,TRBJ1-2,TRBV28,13,CASSLRGGSGYTF,TGTGCCAGCAGTTTGCGAGGGGGCAGTGGCTACACCTTC
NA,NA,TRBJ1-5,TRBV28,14,CASSRVYSNQPQHF,TGTGCCAGCAGTAGGGTGTATAGCAATCAGCCCCAGCATTTT
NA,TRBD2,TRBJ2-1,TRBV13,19,CASSRTWGLAGQTYNEQFF,TGTGCCAGCAGCCGTACGTGGGGACTAGCGGGACAAACCTACAATGAGCAGTTCTTC
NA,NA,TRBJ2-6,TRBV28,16,CASSLGGTFGANVLTF,TGTGCCAGCAGTTTAGGTGGGACATTTGGGGCCAACGTCCTGACTTTC
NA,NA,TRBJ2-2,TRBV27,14,CASSFDRLHRELFF,TGTGCCAGCAGTTTTGACCGCCTGCACCGGGAGCTGTTTTTT
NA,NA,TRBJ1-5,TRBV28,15,CASSFAWGRNQPQHF,TGTGCCAGCAGTTTTGCATGGGGGCGCAATCAGCCCCAGCATTTT
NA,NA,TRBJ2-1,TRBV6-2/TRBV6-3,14,CASSYSRAHNEQFF,TGTGCCAGCAGTTACTCGAGGGCCCACAATGAGCAGTTCTTC
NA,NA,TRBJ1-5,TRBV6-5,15,CASRAAETSNQPQHF,TGTGCCAGCAGGGCGGCAGAAACTAGCAATCAGCCCCAGCATTTT
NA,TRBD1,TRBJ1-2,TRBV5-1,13,CASSLAGTDGYTF,TGCGCCAGCAGCTTGGCCGGGACAGACGGCTACACCTTC
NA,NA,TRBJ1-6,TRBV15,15,CATSREGGRNSPLHF,TGTGCCACCAGCAGGGAAGGGGGGCGGAATTCACCCCTCCACTTT
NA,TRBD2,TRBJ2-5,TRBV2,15,CASSVASGEGETQYF,TGTGCCAGCAGTGTGGCTAGCGGGGAGGGAGAGACCCAGTACTTC
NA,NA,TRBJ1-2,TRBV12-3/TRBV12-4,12,CASSSSPYGYTF,TGTGCCAGCAGTTCCAGCCCGTATGGCTACACCTTC
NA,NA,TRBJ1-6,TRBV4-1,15,CASSPSRGYNSPLHF,TGCGCCAGCAGCCCCAGCAGGGGCTATAATTCACCCCTCCACTTT
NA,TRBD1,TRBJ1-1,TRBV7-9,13,CASSRTGKIEAFF,TGTGCCAGCAGCCGGACAGGGAAGATTGAAGCTTTCTTT
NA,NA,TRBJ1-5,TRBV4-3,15,CASSQDRFGNQPQHF,TGCGCCAGCAGCCAAGATCGTTTTGGGAATCAGCCCCAGCATTTT
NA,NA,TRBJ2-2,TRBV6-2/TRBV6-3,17,CASSYSMGGADTGELFF,TGTGCCAGCAGTTACTCGATGGGGGGCGCGGACACCGGGGAGCTGTTTTTT
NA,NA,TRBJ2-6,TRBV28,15,CASSLGPFGANVLTF,TGTGCCAGCAGTTTAGGGCCCTTTGGGGCCAACGTCCTGACTTTC
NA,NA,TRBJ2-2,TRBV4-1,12,CASSQVLGELFF,TGCGCCAGCAGCCAAGTTCTGGGGGAGCTGTTTTTT
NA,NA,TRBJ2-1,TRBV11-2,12,CASRFRRNEQFF,TGTGCCAGCAGGTTCCGGAGGAATGAGCAGTTCTTC
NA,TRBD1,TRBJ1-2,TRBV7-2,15,CASSVGQGLNYGYTF,TGTGCCAGCAGCGTAGGACAGGGACTCAACTATGGCTACACCTTC
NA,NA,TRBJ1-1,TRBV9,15,CASSPPPGGNTEAFF,TGTGCCAGCAGCCCCCCACCAGGAGGGAACACTGAAGCTTTCTTT
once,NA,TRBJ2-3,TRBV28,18,CASSLNPQTPGPTDTQYF,TGTGCCAGCAGTTTAAATCCCCAGACCCCGGGCCCCACAGATACGCAGTATTTT
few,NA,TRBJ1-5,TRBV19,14,CASTLRGGGQPQHF,TGTGCCAGTACCCTTAGGGGGGGCGGACAGCCCCAGCATTTT
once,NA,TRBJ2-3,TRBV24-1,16,CATSDPGGAWADTQYF,TGTGCCACCAGTGACCCGGGTGGAGCGTGGGCAGATACGCAGTATTTT
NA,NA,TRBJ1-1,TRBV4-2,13,CASSQEDWTVAFF,TGTGCCAGCAGCCAAGAAGACTGGACAGTTGCTTTCTTT
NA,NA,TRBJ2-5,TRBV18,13,CASSPLRQETQYF,TGTGCCAGCTCACCCCTCAGACAAGAGACCCAGTACTTC
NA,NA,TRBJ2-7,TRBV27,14,CASSPRDPFYEQYF,TGTGCCAGCAGCCCCCGGGACCCCTTCTACGAGCAGTACTTC
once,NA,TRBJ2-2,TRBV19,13,CASSRVYSGELFF,TGTGCCAGTAGTAGGGTATACTCCGGGGAGCTGTTTTTT
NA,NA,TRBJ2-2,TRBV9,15,CASSVLDTDTGELFF,TGTGCCAGCAGCGTACTGGACACTGACACCGGGGAGCTGTTTTTT
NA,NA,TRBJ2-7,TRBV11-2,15,CASSLITQRSYEQYF,TGTGCCAGCAGCTTAATAACTCAACGCTCCTACGAGCAGTACTTC
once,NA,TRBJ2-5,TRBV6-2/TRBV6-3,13,CASSGTVQETQYF,TGTGCCAGCAGTGGGACGGTACAAGAGACCCAGTACTTC
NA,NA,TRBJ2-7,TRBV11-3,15,CASSLDTGPFYEQYF,TGTGCCAGCAGCTTAGATACAGGGCCTTTTTACGAGCAGTACTTC
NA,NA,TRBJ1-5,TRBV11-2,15,CASSPGRVGNQPQHF,TGTGCCAGCAGCCCGGGGAGGGTTGGCAATCAGCCCCAGCATTTT
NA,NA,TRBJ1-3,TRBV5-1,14,CASSPTEVGNTIYF,TGCGCCAGCAGCCCTACTGAAGTAGGAAACACCATATATTTT
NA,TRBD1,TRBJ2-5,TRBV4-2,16,CASSQTDRGRGETQYF,TGTGCCAGCAGCCAGACAGACAGGGGGCGAGGGGAGACCCAGTACTTC
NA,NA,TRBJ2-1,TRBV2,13,CASGLALYNEQFF,TGTGCCAGCGGGCTAGCCCTTTACAATGAGCAGTTCTTC
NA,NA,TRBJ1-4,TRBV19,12,CASGGHSEKLFF,TGTGCCAGTGGGGGGCATTCTGAAAAACTGTTTTTT
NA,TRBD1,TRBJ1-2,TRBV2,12,CASSKQGHGYTF,TGTGCCAGCAGTAAACAGGGGCATGGCTACACCTTC
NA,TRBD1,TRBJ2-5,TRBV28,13,CASSWDRAVTQYF,TGTGCCAGCAGTTGGGACAGGGCTGTGACCCAGTACTTC
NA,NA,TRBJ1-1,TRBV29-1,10,CSARNTEAFF,TGCAGCGCTCGTAACACTGAAGCTTTCTTT
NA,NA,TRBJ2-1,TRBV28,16,CASTLLGPAASNEQFF,TGTGCCAGCACCCTATTAGGGCCCGCAGCGTCCAATGAGCAGTTCTTC
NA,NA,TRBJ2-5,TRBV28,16,CASRTQRDSDQETQYF,TGTGCCAGCAGAACTCAGCGGGACAGTGACCAAGAGACCCAGTACTTC
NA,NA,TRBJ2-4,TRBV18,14,CASSPPEERNIQYF,TGTGCCAGCTCACCACCGGAGGAGCGGAACATTCAGTACTTC
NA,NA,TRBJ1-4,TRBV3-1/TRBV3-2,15,CASSNNRLTNEKLFF,TGTGCCAGCAGCAATAACCGCCTAACTAATGAAAAACTGTTTTTT
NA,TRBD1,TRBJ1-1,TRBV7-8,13,CASSQQGYTEAFF,TGTGCCAGCAGCCAACAGGGGTACACTGAAGCTTTCTTT
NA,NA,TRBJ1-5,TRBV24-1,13,CATSEGGGQPQHF,TGTGCCACCAGCGAGGGGGGGGGTCAGCCCCAGCATTTT